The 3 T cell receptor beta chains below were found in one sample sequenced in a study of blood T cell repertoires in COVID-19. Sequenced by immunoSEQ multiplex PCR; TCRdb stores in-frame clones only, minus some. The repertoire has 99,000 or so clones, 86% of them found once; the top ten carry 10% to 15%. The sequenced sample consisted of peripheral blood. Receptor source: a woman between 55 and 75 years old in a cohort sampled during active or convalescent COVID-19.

For the CDR3, the DNA is TGTGCCAGCAGCCGCACCGCTAGCGGGAGGTTGACCGGGGAGCTGTTTTTT. Protein product: CASSRTASGRLTGELFF. V usage is TRBV4-2 and J usage is TRBJ2-2, with 11 bases aligning to TRBD2. CDR3 length: 17 residues. The junction had 9 bases not matched to a gene; V was cut back by 4 bases and J by 5 bases. CDR1 and CDR2 (germline): LGHNA, YNFKEQ.

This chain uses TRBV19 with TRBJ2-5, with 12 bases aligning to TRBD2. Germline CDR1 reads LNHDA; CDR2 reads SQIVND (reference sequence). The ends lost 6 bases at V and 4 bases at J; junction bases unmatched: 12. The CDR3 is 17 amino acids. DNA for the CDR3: TGTGCCAGTAGCGAACTAGCGGGAGGTTTGCGGGGAGAGACCCAGTACTTC. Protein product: CASSELAGGLRGETQYF.

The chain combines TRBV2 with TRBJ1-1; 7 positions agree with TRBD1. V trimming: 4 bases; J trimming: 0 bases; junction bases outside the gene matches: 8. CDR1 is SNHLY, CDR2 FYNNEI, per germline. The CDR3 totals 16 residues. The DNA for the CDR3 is TGTGCCAGCAGTGGACAGGGTCGTTTTATGAACACTGAAGCTTTCTTT. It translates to CASSGQGRFMNTEAFF.